This TCR beta chain comes out of a study of blood T cell repertoires in COVID-19 (dated by TCRdb to 2018 to 2021). For the wider study: Samples covering the acute and convalescent phases of COVID-19 were provided by collaborators in the United States, Italy and Spain. The material from the prospective study consisted of cDNA or gDNA derived from T cells, B-cell-depleted T cells, or PBMCs. Deeply sampled blood TCRbeta repertoires from subjects exposed to, actively infected with, or recovered from COVID-19 were included in the dataset. A freely available public database, intended as a resource for researchers studying the immune response to SARS-CoV-2, is where the repertoires were released. The samples were drawn from two sources: the first 160 participants of the ongoing ImmuneRACE study, and about 1,300 subjects contributed by 6 global collaborators. Sample metadata almost always included a de-identified subject ID, COVID-19 status, age in years and sex. HLA class I and class II types, where available, came from metadata supplied by the sample provider rather than from assay-based typing. The paper as a whole reports these results and caveats: Clinical and demographic metadata were provided uncurated, with the amount varying by source and participant.

The immunoSEQ Assay, a bias-controlled multiplex PCR, was used to amplify TCRbeta CDR3 regions from genomic DNA. The original methods were these. The number of nucleated cells in each sample was estimated from the amplification of reference gene primers within the assay. To quantify the absolute abundance of each unique TCRbeta CDR3 rearrangement, sequence reads were collapsed and filtered. For each sample, productive Simpson clonality was calculated by taking the square root of Simpson's diversity index across productive rearrangements. TCRdb limited this immuneACCESS table to in-frame rearrangements with V and J called. A share of clones is missing; checked studies link under half to unresolved V genes, and the rest is unexplained. From that table come the V and J calls and clone size; the DNA was used to work out D and trimming. Here the sample has 200,000 to 300,000 clones; 80% to 90% occur a single time. Clones ranked in the top ten supply around 3.5% of the sample.

CDR1 SGHTA and CDR2 FQGTGA are derived from the germline V gene. The CDR3 contains 15 residues, cysteine and phenylalanine counted. Only the CDR3 region is kept as DNA, spanning 45 bases read in frame from base 1. V and J are trimmed by 4 bases and 0 bases, and the gene matches miss 4 bases of the junction. Whole blood was collected in K2EDTA tubes by collaborating institutions according to the institutions' own protocols. For TCRbeta analysis, collaborator samples were shipped as frozen whole blood, as isolated PBMCs, or as DNA extracted from either sample type. Concerning this clone itself: Its antigen is currently not known. No base qualities exist here, and no much larger clone lies one base off it.

The rearrangement combines TRBV7-3 with TRBJ2-3, and 7 bases in between align with TRBD1. The sequenced material came from peripheral blood. The receptor was isolated from a middle-aged woman with acute or convalescent COVID-19. The nucleotide sequence is given as TGTGCCAGCAGCTACACGGGACAGAGCACAGATACGCAGTATTTT. Its translation reads: CASSYTGQSTDTQYF. Reference TRBV7-3 and TRBJ2-3 genes cover what lies past the CDR3, so the full variable domain is GAGVSQTPSNKVTEKGKYVELRCDPISGHTALYWYRQSLGQGPEFLIYFQGTGAADDSGLPNDRFFAVRPEGSVSTLKIQRTERGDSAVYLCASSYTGQSTDTQYFGPGTRLTVL.